This T cell receptor beta chain emerged from a study of T-cell reconstitution after alpha-beta-depleted transplantation in children. Library preparation (for TCRbeta) was performed with unique molecular identifiers. A single record per CDR3 protein comes from TCRdb applying MiXCR to the PCR reads. The sample records about 900,000 distinct CDR3 sequences, 25% to 30% being singletons. Study conclusions and caveats: Some patients owed their high day-60 TCRbeta diversity to surviving recipient T cells and thymic progenitors. At around two months after transplant, the alpha-beta T cells were reportedly derived from several hundred expanded clones that came from non-depleted graft cells. When one year had passed after transplant, most T-cell counts and diversity came from newly produced T cells.

V lost 4 bases, J lost 4 bases, and 7 bases stayed unmatched. The CDR3 has 16 amino acids. Notes on this clonotype: Its antigen remains unknown.

This chain connects TRBV12-3 or TRBV12-4 to TRBJ2-1; TRBD1 matches 10 bases. This sequence originates from a boy younger than two who had a stem cell transplant for SCID, so the T cells may come from the graft donor. Sequencing used PBMCs, mostly from graft donor cells, obtained 360 days after TCRalphabeta/CD19-depleted stem cell transplant. CDR3 bases: TGTGCCAGCAGTTCCCCGGACAGGGGGGGTTACAATGAGCAGTTCTTC. Amino acid sequence: CASSSPDRGGYNEQFF.